This T cell receptor (beta chain) was profiled in a study of CD4 T cells in relation to SARS-CoV-2 and coronaviruses. For this clone: The antigen remains undetermined.

CD4+ T cells from unexposed donors were obtained before the COVID-19 pandemic (2011-2018). CD4+ T cells were isolated from the cells after about ten days of culture. The V and J ends lost 2 bases and 4 bases respectively, with 10 bases between them. There are 14 residues in the CDR3. Germline V CDR1 and CDR2: SGHDT, YYEEEE. Using immunoSEQ multiplex PCR, the repertoire was profiled, and TCRdb retains in-frame clones only, with some absent. The sample yields about 21,000 clones, 76% seen once. The sequenced sample was CD4+ T cells from PBMCs, cultured in vitro. The rearrangement joins TRBV5-6 to TRBJ1-3, with a weak D call TRBD1 (5 bases). The TCR originated in a human donor in good health. As DNA, the CDR3 is TGTGCCAGCAGCTTTGGACAAAGCGGAAACACCATATATTTT. This codes for CASSFGQSGNTIYF.